This TCR beta chain was recovered during a study of pediatric ulcerative colitis. General study findings and limits: Clonal expansions reduced rectal repertoire diversity in acute severe colitis.

V lost 0 bases, J lost 6 bases, and 12 bases lay in between. CDR1 is SGHRS and CDR2 is YFSETQ in the germline V gene. CDR3 length: 14 amino acids. Clones were sequenced by immunoSEQ multiplex PCR, and TCRdb holds only the in-frame ones, with some missing. Among 55,000 to 75,000 clones, roughly nine tenths were seen once, and the ten largest hold around 3%. Before the diagnostic colonoscopy, ulcerative colitis patients were free of immunosuppressive medication. To note about this clone: Its target is not known.

The sequence was collected from a boy aged 5-17 years with severe ulcerative colitis. The rearrangement links TRBV5-1 to TRBJ1-2; no reliable D call. Specimen: blood. The CDR3 DNA reads TGCGCCAGCAGCTTGGGAGGATTCGGGGATGGCTACACCTTC. Translated: CASSLGGFGDGYTF.